The rows below give T cell receptor beta chains drawn from one sample of a study of T cells after yellow fever vaccination. TCRdb passed the 5' RACE reads through MiXCR, listing each CDR3 protein once. The sample has around 600,000 distinct CDR3 sequences, roughly an eighth seen once. This sample comprised PBMCs, obtained on the day of the yellow fever booster vaccination. The receptors shown here come from a young man who received the YFV17D yellow fever vaccine. Each CDR3 is given with its conserved first and last residue. D genes are given only for firm matches. Rows may omit the clone size; those that give it use once, few, many or a size class.

d_gene	abundance	j_gene	v_gene	CDR3nt	CDR3aa
.	.	TRBJ1-4	TRBV28	TGTGCCAGCAGTTTCGACAGAAATGAAAAACTGTTTTTT	CASSFDRNEKLFF
.	.	TRBJ1-2	TRBV6-1	TGTGCCAGCAGTGTCCGGACAGACAGCTATGGCTACACCTTC	CASSVRTDSYGYTF
TRBD1	.	TRBJ2-7	TRBV20-1	TGCAGTGCTGTACCGGGACAGGCAGTCTACGAGCAGTACTTC	CSAVPGQAVYEQYF
.	many	TRBJ1-2	TRBV9	TGTGCCAGCAGCGACCGACCCGGGACCTATGGCTACACCTTC	CASSDRPGTYGYTF
TRBD1	few	TRBJ2-1	TRBV5-1	TGCGCCAGCAGCTTTACCGGGACAGGGGTGTACAATGAGCAGTTCTTC	CASSFTGTGVYNEQFF
TRBD2	few	TRBJ2-1	TRBV4-3	TGCGCCAGCAGCCAAAAGGGGCAGGGGCTAGCGGGAGGAGGTGAGCAGTTCTTC	CASSQKGQGLAGGGEQFF
.	few	TRBJ2-1	TRBV12-3/TRBV12-4	TGTGCCAGCAGTTTTCGGGGCCTTTACAATGAGCAGTTCTTC	CASSFRGLYNEQFF
.	many	TRBJ2-3	TRBV6-2/TRBV6-3	TGTGCCAGCAAGAACGGGAGAAGCACAGATACGCAGTATTTT	CASKNGRSTDTQYF
.	few	TRBJ1-3	TRBV11-2	TGTGCCAGCAGCTTTGGTTATTCAGGGGCTGGAAACACCATATATTTT	CASSFGYSGAGNTIYF
TRBD1	few	TRBJ2-3	TRBV27	TGTGCCAGCAGCCGCCCGGGACAGGGCACAGATACGCAGTATTTT	CASSRPGQGTDTQYF
TRBD2	.	TRBJ2-1	TRBV20-1	TGCAGTGCCTCGGGACTAGATCACAATGAGCAGTTCTTC	CSASGLDHNEQFF
TRBD1	few	TRBJ1-5	TRBV20-1	TGCAGTGCTAGAGATCTGAGGACAGGGGGCAGGCAGCCCCAGCATTTT	CSARDLRTGGRQPQHF
.	many	TRBJ2-1	TRBV20-1	TGCAGTGCTAGGAGAGGTAGCTCCTACAATGAGCAGTTCTTC	CSARRGSSYNEQFF